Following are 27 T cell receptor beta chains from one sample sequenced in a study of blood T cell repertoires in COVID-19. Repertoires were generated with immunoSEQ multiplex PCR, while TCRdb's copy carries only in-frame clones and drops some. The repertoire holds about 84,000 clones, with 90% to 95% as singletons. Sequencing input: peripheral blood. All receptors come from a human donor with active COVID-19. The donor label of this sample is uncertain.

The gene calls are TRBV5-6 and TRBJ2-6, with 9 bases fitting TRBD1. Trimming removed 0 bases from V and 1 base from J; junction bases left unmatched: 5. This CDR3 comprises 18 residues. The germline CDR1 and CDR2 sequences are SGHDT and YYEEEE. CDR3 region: CASSLVGQGFSGANVLTF. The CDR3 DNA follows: TGTGCCAGCAGCTTGGTGGGACAGGGATTTTCTGGGGCCAACGTCCTGACTTTC. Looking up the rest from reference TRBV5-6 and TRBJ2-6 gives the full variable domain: DAGVTQSPTHLIKTRGQQVTLRCSPKSGHDTVSWYQQALGQGPQFIFQYYEEEERQRGNFPDRFSGHQFPNYSSELNVNALLLGDSALYLCASSLVGQGFSGANVLTFGAGSRLTVL.

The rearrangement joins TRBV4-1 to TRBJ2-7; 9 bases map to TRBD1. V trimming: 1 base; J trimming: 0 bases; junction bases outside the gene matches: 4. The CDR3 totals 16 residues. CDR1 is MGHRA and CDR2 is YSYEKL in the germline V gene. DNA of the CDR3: TGCGCCAGCAGCCAAGGAGGGACAGGGAGCTCCTACGAGCAGTACTTC. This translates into CASSQGGTGSSYEQYF.

CDR3 sequence reads: CASSNQGKTYEQYF. The CDR3 bases are TGCGCCAGTAGTAACCAGGGGAAAACCTACGAGCAGTACTTC. This chain connects TRBV5-1 to TRBJ2-7, with D possibly matching TRBD1 (6 bases). Germline CDR1 and CDR2: SGHRS and YFSETQ. The CDR3 length is 14 residues. The V gene lost 8 bases and the J gene lost 2 bases, with 17 bases spanning the gap.

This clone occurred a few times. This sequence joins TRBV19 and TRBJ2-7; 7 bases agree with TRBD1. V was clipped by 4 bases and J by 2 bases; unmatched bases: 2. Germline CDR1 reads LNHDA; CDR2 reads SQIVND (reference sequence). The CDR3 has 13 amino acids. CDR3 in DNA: TGTGCCAGTAGTACGGGACAGACCTACGAGCAGTACTTC. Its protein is CASSTGQTYEQYF. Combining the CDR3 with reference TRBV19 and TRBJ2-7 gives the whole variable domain DGGITQSPKYLFRKEGQNVTLSCEQNLNHDAMYWYRQDPGQGLRLIYYSQIVNDFQKGDIAEGYSVSREKKESFPLTVTSAQKNPTAFYLCASSTGQTYEQYFGPGTRLTVT.

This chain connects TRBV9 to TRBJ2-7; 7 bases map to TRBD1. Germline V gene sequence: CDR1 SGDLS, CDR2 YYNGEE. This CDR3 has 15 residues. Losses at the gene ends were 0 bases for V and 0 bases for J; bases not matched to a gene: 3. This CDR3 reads CASSVGTGPSYEQYF. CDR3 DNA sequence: TGTGCCAGCAGCGTAGGGACAGGTCCCTCCTACGAGCAGTACTTC.

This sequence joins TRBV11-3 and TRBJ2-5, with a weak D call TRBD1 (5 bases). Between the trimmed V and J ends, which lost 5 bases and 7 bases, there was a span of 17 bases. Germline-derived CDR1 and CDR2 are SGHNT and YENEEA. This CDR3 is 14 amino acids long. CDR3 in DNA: TGTGCCAGCAGCCCCCAGGGTTATACAAGGACCCAGTACTTC. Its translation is CASSPQGYTRTQYF.

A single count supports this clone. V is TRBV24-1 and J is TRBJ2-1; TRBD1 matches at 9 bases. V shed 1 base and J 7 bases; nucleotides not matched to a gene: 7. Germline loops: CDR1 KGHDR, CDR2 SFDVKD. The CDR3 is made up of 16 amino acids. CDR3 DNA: TGTGCCACCAGTGATTTACAGGGGGCTTCGGTGAATGAGCAGTTCTTC. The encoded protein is CATSDLQGASVNEQFF.

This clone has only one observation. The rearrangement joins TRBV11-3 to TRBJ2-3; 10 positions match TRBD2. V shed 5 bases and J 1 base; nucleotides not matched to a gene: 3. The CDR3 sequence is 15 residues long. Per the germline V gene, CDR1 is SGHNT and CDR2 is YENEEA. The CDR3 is CASSEGLAGTDTQYF. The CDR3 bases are TGTGCCAGCAGCGAAGGACTAGCGGGCACAGATACGCAGTATTTT.

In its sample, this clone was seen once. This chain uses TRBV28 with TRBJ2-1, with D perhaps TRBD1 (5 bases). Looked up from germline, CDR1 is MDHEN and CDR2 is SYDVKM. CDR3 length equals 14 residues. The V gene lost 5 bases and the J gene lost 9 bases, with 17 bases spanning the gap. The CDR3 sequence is CASSLFRGIGEQFF. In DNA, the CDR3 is TGTGCCAGCAGTCTCTTTAGGGGTATTGGTGAGCAGTTCTTC.

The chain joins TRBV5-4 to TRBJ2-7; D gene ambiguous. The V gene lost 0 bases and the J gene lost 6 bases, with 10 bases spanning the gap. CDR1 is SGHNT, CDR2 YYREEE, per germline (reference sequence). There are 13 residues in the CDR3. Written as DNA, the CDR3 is TGTGCCAGCAGCTTGGTCGCAGGCTCCGAGCAGTACTTC. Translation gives CASSLVAGSEQYF.

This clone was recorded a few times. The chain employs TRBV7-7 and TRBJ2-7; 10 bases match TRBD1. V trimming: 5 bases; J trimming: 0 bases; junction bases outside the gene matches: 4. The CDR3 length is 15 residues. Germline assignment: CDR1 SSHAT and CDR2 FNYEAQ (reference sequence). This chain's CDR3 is CASSIRQGASYEQYF. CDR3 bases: TGTGCCAGCAGCATTAGACAGGGGGCCTCCTACGAGCAGTACTTC. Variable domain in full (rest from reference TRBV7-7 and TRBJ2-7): GAGVSQSPRYKVTKRGQDVTLRCDPISSHATLYWYQQALGQGPEFLTYFNYEAQPDKSGLPSDRFSAERPEGSISTLTIQRTEQRDSAMYRCASSIRQGASYEQYFGPGTRLTVT.

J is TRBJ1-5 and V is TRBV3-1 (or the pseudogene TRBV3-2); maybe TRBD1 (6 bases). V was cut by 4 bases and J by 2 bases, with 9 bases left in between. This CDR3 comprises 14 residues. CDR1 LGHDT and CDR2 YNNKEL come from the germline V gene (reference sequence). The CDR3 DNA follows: TGTGCCAGCAGCCCTAGGACAGGCAATCAGCCCCAGCATTTT. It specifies CASSPRTGNQPQHF.

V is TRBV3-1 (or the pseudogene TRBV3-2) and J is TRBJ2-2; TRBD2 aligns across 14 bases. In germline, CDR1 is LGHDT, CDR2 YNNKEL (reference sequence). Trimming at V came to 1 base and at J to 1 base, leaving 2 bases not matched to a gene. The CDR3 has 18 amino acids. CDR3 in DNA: TGTGCCAGCAGCCAAGGACTAGCGGGAGGGTTGAACACCGGGGAGCTGTTTTTT. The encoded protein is CASSQGLAGGLNTGELFF.

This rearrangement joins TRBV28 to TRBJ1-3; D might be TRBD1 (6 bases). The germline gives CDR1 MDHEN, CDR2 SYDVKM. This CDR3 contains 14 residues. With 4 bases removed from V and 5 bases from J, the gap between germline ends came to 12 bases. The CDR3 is CASSSGQGRNTIYF. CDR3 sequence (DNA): TGTGCCAGCAGTTCCGGGCAGGGGAGAAACACCATATATTTT.

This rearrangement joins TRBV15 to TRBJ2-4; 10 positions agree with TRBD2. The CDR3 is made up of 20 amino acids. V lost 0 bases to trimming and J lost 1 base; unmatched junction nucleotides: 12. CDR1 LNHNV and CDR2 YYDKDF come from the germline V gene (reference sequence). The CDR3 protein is CATSRDTPATSGAAKNIQYF. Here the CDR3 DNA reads TGTGCCACCAGCAGAGATACCCCAGCAACTAGCGGGGCTGCCAAAAACATTCAGTACTTC.

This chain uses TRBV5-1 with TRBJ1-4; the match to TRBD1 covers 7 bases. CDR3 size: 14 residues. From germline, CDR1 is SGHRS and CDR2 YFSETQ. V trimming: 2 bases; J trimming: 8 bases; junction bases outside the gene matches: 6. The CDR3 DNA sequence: TGCGCCAGCAGCTTTCAGGGGGTTGGGGAAAAACTGTTTTTT. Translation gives CASSFQGVGEKLFF. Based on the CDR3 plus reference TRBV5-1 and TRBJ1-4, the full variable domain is KAGVTQTPRYLIKTRGQQVTLSCSPISGHRSVSWYQQTPGQGLQFLFEYFSETQRNKGNFPGRFSGRQFSNSRSEMNVSTLELGDSALYLCASSFQGVGEKLFFGSGTQLSVL.

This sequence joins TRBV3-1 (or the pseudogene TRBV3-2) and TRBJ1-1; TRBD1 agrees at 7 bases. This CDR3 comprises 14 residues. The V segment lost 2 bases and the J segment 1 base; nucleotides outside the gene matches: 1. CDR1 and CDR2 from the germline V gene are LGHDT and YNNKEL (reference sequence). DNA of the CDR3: TGTGCCAGCAGCCAACACAGGGGGAACACTGAAGCTTTCTTT. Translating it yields CASSQHRGNTEAFF.

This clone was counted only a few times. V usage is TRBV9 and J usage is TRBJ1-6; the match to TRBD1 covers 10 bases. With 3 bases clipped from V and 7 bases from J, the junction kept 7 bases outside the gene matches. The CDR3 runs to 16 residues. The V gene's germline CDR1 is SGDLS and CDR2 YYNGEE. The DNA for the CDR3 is TGTGCCAGCAGCGGACCAAGGGACAGGGGCAATTCACCCCTCCACTTT. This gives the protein CASSGPRDRGNSPLHF.

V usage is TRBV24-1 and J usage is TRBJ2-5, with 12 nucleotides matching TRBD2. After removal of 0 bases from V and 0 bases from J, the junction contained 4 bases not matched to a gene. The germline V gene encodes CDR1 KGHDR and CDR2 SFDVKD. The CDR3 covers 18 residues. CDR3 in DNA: TGTGCCACCAGTGATTTGAGGCTAGCGGGAGGGGACCAAGAGACCCAGTACTTC. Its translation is CATSDLRLAGGDQETQYF.

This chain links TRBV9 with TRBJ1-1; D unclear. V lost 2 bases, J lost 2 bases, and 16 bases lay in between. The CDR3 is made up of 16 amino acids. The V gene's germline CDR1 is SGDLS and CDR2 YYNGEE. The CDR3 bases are TGTGCCAGCAGCGTGTCCCCGTCCAACTCCAACACTGAAGCTTTCTTT. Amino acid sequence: CASSVSPSNSNTEAFF.

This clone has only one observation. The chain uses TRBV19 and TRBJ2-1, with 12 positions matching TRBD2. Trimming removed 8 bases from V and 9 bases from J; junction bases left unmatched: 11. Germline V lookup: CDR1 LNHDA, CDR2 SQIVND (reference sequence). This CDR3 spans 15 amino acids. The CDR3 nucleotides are TGTGCCAGTCACGGGCTAGCGGGAGGGAGGGGTGAGCAGTTCTTC. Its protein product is CASHGLAGGRGEQFF. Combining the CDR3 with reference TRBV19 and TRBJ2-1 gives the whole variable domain DGGITQSPKYLFRKEGQNVTLSCEQNLNHDAMYWYRQDPGQGLRLIYYSQIVNDFQKGDIAEGYSVSREKKESFPLTVTSAQKNPTAFYLCASHGLAGGRGEQFFGPGTRLTVL.

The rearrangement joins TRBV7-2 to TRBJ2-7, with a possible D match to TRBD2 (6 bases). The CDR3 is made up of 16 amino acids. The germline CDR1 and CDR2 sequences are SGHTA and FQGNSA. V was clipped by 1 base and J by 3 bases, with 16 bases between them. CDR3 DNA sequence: TGTGCCAGCAGCTTAGACAGTGGGGGGACGGGCTACGAGCAGTACTTC. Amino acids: CASSLDSGGTGYEQYF.

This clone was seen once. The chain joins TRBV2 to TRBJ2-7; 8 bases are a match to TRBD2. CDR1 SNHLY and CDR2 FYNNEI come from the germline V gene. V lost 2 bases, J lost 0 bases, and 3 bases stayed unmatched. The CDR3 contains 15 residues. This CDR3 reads CASSEQRGYSYEQYF. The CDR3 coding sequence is TGTGCCAGCAGTGAACAGCGGGGGTACTCCTACGAGCAGTACTTC.

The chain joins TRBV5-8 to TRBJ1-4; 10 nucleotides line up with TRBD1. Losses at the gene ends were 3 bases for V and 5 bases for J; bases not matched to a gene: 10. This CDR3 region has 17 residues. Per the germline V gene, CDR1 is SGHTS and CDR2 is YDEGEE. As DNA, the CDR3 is TGTGCCAGCAGCTCACTTCGGACAGGGGGGAAGAATGAAAAACTGTTTTTT. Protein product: CASSSLRTGGKNEKLFF. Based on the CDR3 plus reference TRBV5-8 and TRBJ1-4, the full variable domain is EAGVTQSPTHLIKTRGQQATLRCSPISGHTSVYWYQQALGLGLQFLLWYDEGEERNRGNFPPRFSGRQFPNYSSELNVNALELEDSALYLCASSSLRTGGKNEKLFFGSGTQLSVL.

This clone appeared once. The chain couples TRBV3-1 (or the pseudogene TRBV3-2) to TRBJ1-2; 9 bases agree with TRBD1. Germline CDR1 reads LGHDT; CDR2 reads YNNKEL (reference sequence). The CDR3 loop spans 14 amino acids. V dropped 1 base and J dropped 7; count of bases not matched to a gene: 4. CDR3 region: CASSQVQGAGGYTF. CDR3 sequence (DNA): TGTGCCAGCAGCCAAGTACAGGGGGCGGGTGGCTACACCTTC.

The CDR3 sequence: CASSTDRGAQPQHF. In nucleotides, the CDR3 is TGTGCCAGTAGCACTGACAGGGGAGCCCAGCCCCAGCATTTT. The rearrangement uses TRBV19 and TRBJ1-5; 8 bases map to TRBD1. Germline V gene lookup returns CDR1 LNHDA and CDR2 SQIVND (reference sequence). The CDR3 loop spans 14 amino acids. V lost 6 bases, J lost 7 bases, and 8 bases stayed unmatched.

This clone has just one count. The CDR3 region has the DNA TGTGCCAGCAAGCGGGGGGGCTCAGATACGCAGTATTTT. The encoded protein is CASKRGGSDTQYF. The V and J genes are TRBV2 and TRBJ2-3, with 10 bases lining up with TRBD2. The germline V gene encodes CDR1 SNHLY and CDR2 FYNNEI. The trim removed 7 bases at V and 4 bases at J, leaving 2 bases unmatched. The CDR3 extends over 13 amino acids.